The next 24 T cell receptor beta chains were all read from a single sample in a study of blood T cell repertoires in COVID-19. Assay: immunoSEQ multiplex PCR; the TCRdb copy retains only in-frame clones and omits some. The data contain under 95,000 clones, about 90% of them seen just once; the ten biggest clones take up less than 5%. Sequencing was carried out using peripheral blood. These receptors all come from a woman between 50 and 59 years old in a cohort sampled during active COVID-19.

The V gene is TRBV12-5, the J gene TRBJ2-7, with D possibly matching TRBD1 (6 bases). Per the germline V gene, CDR1 is LGHNT and CDR2 is FRNRAP. Trimming took 5 bases from V and 6 from J, leaving 20 bases between them. The CDR3 totals 15 residues. The DNA for the CDR3 is TGTGCTAGTGGTAACCAAAGCGGCCCAGGGGCCGAGCAGTACTTC. It specifies CASGNQSGPGAEQYF.

This rearrangement joins TRBV5-1 to TRBJ2-3; TRBD2 agrees at 8 bases. The CDR3 sequence is 14 residues long. V was pared by 0 bases and J by 5 bases, with 2 bases of the junction left unmatched. In germline, CDR1 is SGHRS, CDR2 YFSETQ. The CDR3 bases are TGCGCCAGCAGCTTGGGCAGCGGGAGAGATACGCAGTATTTT. It translates to CASSLGSGRDTQYF.

V usage is TRBV27 and J usage is TRBJ2-5; 12 positions match TRBD1. The germline V gene has CDR1 MNHEY and CDR2 SMNVEV (reference sequence). The CDR3 covers 15 residues. V shed 4 bases and J 5 bases; nucleotides not matched to a gene: 5. CDR3 nucleotides: TGTGCCAGCAGTTCCGGGACAGGGGGCAGGGAGACCCAGTACTTC. The encoded protein is CASSSGTGGRETQYF.

J is TRBJ2-5 and V is TRBV5-5, with 12 positions matching TRBD2. Germline assignment: CDR1 SGHKS and CDR2 YYEKEE (reference sequence). CDR3 size: 16 residues. Trimming took 3 bases from V and 1 from J; bases not matched to a gene: 4. The CDR3 spells CASSSGLAGRQETQYF. The CDR3 DNA reads TGTGCCAGCAGCTCAGGACTAGCGGGGCGCCAAGAGACCCAGTACTTC.

This sequence joins TRBV19 and TRBJ2-1; D might be TRBD1 (5 bases). With 5 bases removed from V and 0 bases from J, the gap between germline ends came to 8 bases. This CDR3 comprises 14 residues. Germline V lookup: CDR1 LNHDA, CDR2 SQIVND (reference sequence). CDR3 loop: CASSRQSSYNEQFF. The CDR3 DNA is TGTGCCAGTAGTCGACAGAGCTCCTACAATGAGCAGTTCTTC.

V and J are TRBV12-3 or TRBV12-4 and TRBJ2-1; TRBD1 agrees at 7 bases. J was trimmed by 6 bases and V by 6 bases; bases with no gene match: 5. CDR3 length: 13 residues. In nucleotides, the CDR3 is TGTGCCAGCAGAACTGACAGGGTCAATGAGCAGTTCTTC. Its translation: CASRTDRVNEQFF.

The chain carries TRBV18 and TRBJ2-4; possible D gene TRBD2, 6 bases. Deletions cut 3 bases from V and 3 bases from J, with 9 bases between. CDR1 is KGHSH, CDR2 LQKENI, per germline. This CDR3 is 14 amino acids long. CDR3 DNA sequence: TGTGCCAGCTCACCCCCGCGGGACAAAAACATTCAGTACTTC. Its protein is CASSPPRDKNIQYF.

The chain has TRBV3-1 (or the pseudogene TRBV3-2) and TRBJ1-3, with 7 nucleotides matching TRBD1. V shed 5 bases and J 3 bases; nucleotides not matched to a gene: 7. This CDR3 has 15 amino acids. Germline CDR1 and CDR2: LGHDT and YNNKEL (reference sequence). The CDR3: CASSGDRAGGNTIYF. The DNA of the CDR3 is TGTGCCAGCAGCGGCGACAGGGCAGGTGGAAACACCATATATTTT.

There are a few counts of this clone. The chain combines TRBV24-1 with TRBJ1-2, with unresolved D. V gave up 3 bases and J gave up 8 bases, with 6 bases separating them. The length of the CDR3 is 11 residues. Germline V gene lookup returns CDR1 KGHDR and CDR2 SFDVKD. The CDR3 loop reads CATSDQLGYTF. The CDR3 nucleotides read TGTGCCACCAGTGATCAATTGGGCTACACCTTC.

V and J are TRBV5-1 and TRBJ2-7, with 12 positions matching TRBD2. The CDR3 loop spans 15 amino acids. With V trimmed by 4 bases and J by 2 bases, 4 bases remained unmatched. Per the germline V gene, CDR1 is SGHRS and CDR2 is YFSETQ. The CDR3 loop reads CASSSRTSGAYEQYF. The CDR3 DNA reads TGCGCCAGCAGCAGCCGGACTAGCGGGGCCTACGAGCAGTACTTC.

The chain recombines TRBV10-3 with TRBJ2-7; tentatively, D is TRBD1 (6 bases). Germline CDR1 ENHRY, CDR2 SYGVKD. The CDR3 extends over 12 amino acids. V was pared by 5 bases and J by 2 bases, with 7 bases between. As DNA, the CDR3 is TGTGCCATCAGTCCAGGGGCCTACGAGCAGTACTTC. Translation gives CAISPGAYEQYF.

This CDR3 reads CASRADRGNTEAFF. CDR3 in DNA: TGTGCCAGCAGAGCAGACAGGGGGAACACTGAAGCTTTCTTT. The genes are TRBV2 and TRBJ1-1; 8 nucleotides line up with TRBD1. V lost 6 bases and J lost 1; bases outside the gene matches: 4. In germline, CDR1 is SNHLY, CDR2 FYNNEI. This CDR3 comprises 14 residues.

This chain uses TRBV6-2 or TRBV6-3 with TRBJ2-7; no clear D. The CDR3 runs 13 residues. Germline V CDR1 and CDR2: MNHEY, SVGEGT. V gave up 4 bases and J gave up 0 bases, with 7 bases separating them. The CDR3 DNA is TGTGCCAGCAGTTCGAGGAGCTCCTACGAGCAGTACTTC. Translated, it gives CASSSRSSYEQYF.

The J gene is TRBJ2-2, the V gene TRBV19, with 8 bases that match TRBD1. V gave up 6 bases and J gave up 8 bases; unmatched junction bases: 8. Germline CDR1 LNHDA, CDR2 SQIVND (reference sequence). The CDR3 contains 14 residues. CDR3 bases: TGTGCCAGTAGGACGGGACAGGTAGTTGGGGAGCTGTTTTTT. Translation: CASRTGQVVGELFF.

This sequence joins TRBV12-3 or TRBV12-4 and TRBJ1-5; D uncertain. The V end lost 10 bases, the J end lost 4 bases, and 14 bases lay between the germline ends. This CDR3 contains 13 residues. The CDR3 region has the DNA TGTGCCACCGCGGCAGAATTTAATCAGCCCCAGCATTTT. This gives the protein CATAAEFNQPQHF.

The chain carries TRBV3-1 (or the pseudogene TRBV3-2) and TRBJ1-2, with 8 bases that match TRBD1. V gave up 3 bases and J gave up 9 bases; unmatched junction bases: 6. CDR1 and CDR2 from the germline V gene are LGHDT and YNNKEL (reference sequence). The CDR3 runs to 13 residues. CDR3 nucleotides: TGTGCCAGCAGCCACGGACAGGGTAATAGCTACACCTTC. Translated, it gives CASSHGQGNSYTF.

The rearrangement uses TRBV7-8 and TRBJ2-2; D may be TRBD1 (6 bases). Germline V gives CDR1 SGHVS, CDR2 FQNEAQ. This CDR3 comprises 16 residues. Trimming removed 1 base at V and 2 bases at J, with 11 bases between. The CDR3 DNA sequence: TGTGCCAGCAGCTTAGTTGGGGGCCTAAACACCGGGGAGCTGTTTTTT. Protein: CASSLVGGLNTGELFF.

CDR3 sequence reads: CASSSGLNTGELFF. The CDR3 DNA follows: TGCGCCAGCAGCTCCGGACTGAACACCGGGGAGCTGTTTTTT. The V and J genes are TRBV5-1 and TRBJ2-2, with D possibly being TRBD2 (5 bases). V dropped 3 bases and J dropped 1 base, with 7 bases sitting between them. CDR1 is SGHRS, CDR2 YFSETQ, per germline. CDR3 length: 14 amino acids.

The CDR3 DNA follows: TGTGCCAGCAGCACCGGACAGGGGGCATCCTACGAGCAGTACTTC. Protein product: CASSTGQGASYEQYF. This chain connects TRBV6-6 to TRBJ2-7, with TRBD1 identical over 11 bases. CDR1 is MNHNY and CDR2 is SVGAGI in the germline V gene (reference sequence). CDR3 size: 15 residues. Trimming cost V 6 bases and J 1 base; bases outside gene matches: 5.

DNA of the CDR3: TGTGCCAGCAAGTGGGGACAGGGAGATCAGCCCCAGCATTTT. It is translated as CASKWGQGDQPQHF. The chain joins TRBV6-5 to TRBJ1-5, with TRBD1 matching over 9 bases. The germline gives CDR1 MNHEY, CDR2 SVGAGI. Trimming removed 7 bases from V and 5 bases from J; junction bases left unmatched: 6. The length of the CDR3 is 14 residues.

This clone was counted once. This sequence joins TRBV3-1 (or the pseudogene TRBV3-2) and TRBJ2-7; D ambiguous. CDR3 length: 11 residues. The germline V and J ends were trimmed by 5 bases and 4 bases, with 6 bases remaining between them. Germline CDR1 is LGHDT and CDR2 is YNNKEL (reference sequence). DNA for the CDR3: TGTGCCAGCAGCTTCGGTTACGAGCAGTACTTC. Translating gives CASSFGYEQYF.

The genes are TRBV7-9 and TRBJ2-1; TRBD2 matches at 11 bases. V was pared by 6 bases and J by 8 bases, with 9 bases of the junction left unmatched. CDR1 and CDR2 (germline): SEHNR, FQNEAQ (reference sequence). This CDR3 spans 15 amino acids. The CDR3 region has the DNA TGTGCCAGCAGGGTAGGGACTAGCGGCTTGGATGAGCAGTTCTTC. Amino acid sequence: CASRVGTSGLDEQFF.

The chain has TRBV27 and TRBJ2-3; TRBD2 aligns across 11 bases. The V and J ends lost 6 bases and 3 bases, in that order; junction bases with no gene match: 8. The CDR3 has 16 residues. The V gene's germline CDR1 is MNHEY and CDR2 SMNVEV (reference sequence). The CDR3 DNA sequence: TGTGCCAGCAGCCTCGCACTAGCGGGAGAAACAGATACGCAGTATTTT. It is translated as CASSLALAGETDTQYF.

This chain joins TRBV27 and TRBJ1-5; 8 nucleotides align to TRBD1. Germline V gene data show CDR1 as MNHEY and CDR2 as SMNVEV (reference sequence). The J segment lost 3 bases and the V segment lost 6 bases, leaving 7 bases of the junction unmatched. This CDR3 is 15 amino acids long. For the CDR3, the DNA is TGTGCCAGCAGAACTACAGGGGGTGCCAATCAGCCCCAGCATTTT. Encoded protein: CASRTTGGANQPQHF.